The T cell receptor beta chain described here comes from a study of blood T cells in healthy people across ages. Study-wide results and caveats: No one knew whether donors had CMV, which possibly confounded expanded clonotype changes.

Primers used in a second PCR of roughly 7 to 12 cycles were a sample-barcoded 5' primer and a J-beta primer mix. MiXCR, run by TCRdb on the 5' RACE reads, gives a single entry per CDR3 protein. The profile covers 1,800,000 or so distinct CDR3 sequences, with about 39% appearing a single time and 20% to 25% taken by the ten largest. The CDR3 runs to 17 residues. CDR1 SGHTA and CDR2 FQGNSA come from the germline V gene. V trimming: 5 bases; J trimming: 4 bases; junction bases outside the gene matches: 15. Concerning this clonotype itself: Its antigen is unknown.

The source material was blood. This clonotype originated in a human donor in good health. The V gene is TRBV7-2, the J gene TRBJ1-2; 8 bases are a match to TRBD1. The CDR3 protein is CASSLHPQPTGGYGYTF. The CDR3 coding sequence is TGTGCCAGCAGCCTCCACCCGCAACCTACAGGGGGCTATGGCTACACCTTC.